The following is a T cell receptor beta chain sequence with its context. Its antigen is currently unknown. Other DNA sequences from this sample encode an identical CDR3 as well. This table comes from immunoSEQ multiplex PCR, and its TCRdb copy is limited to in-frame clones, with some not included. The sample holds about 270,000 clones; 90% to 95% are singletons and the top ten take roughly 0.5%. Second-dose intervals near 4 or 12 weeks were combined. The data derive from a study of T cell responses to AZD1222 COVID-19 vaccine. Study-wide results and limits: After two AZD1222 doses, spike-specific TCR breadth and depth rose versus day 0. White British ancestry dominated among donors, who included more females, and clonal diversity was possibly underestimated. As reported, nearly half of all spike-specific TCRs target variant regions that are unmutated.

V shed 4 bases and J shed 3 bases, with 6 bases lying between them. Germline values: CDR1 LGHDT, CDR2 YNNKEL (reference sequence). The CDR3 is 12 amino acids. This chain uses TRBV3-1 (or the pseudogene TRBV3-2) with TRBJ1-1; unclear D gene. Here the sequenced sample was peripheral blood, taken 28 days after the second AZD1222 dose. The source is an adult who received the AZD1222 COVID-19 vaccine. CDR3 coding DNA: TGTGCCAGCAGCCCAACAGACACTGAAGCTTTCTTT. It specifies CASSPTDTEAFF.